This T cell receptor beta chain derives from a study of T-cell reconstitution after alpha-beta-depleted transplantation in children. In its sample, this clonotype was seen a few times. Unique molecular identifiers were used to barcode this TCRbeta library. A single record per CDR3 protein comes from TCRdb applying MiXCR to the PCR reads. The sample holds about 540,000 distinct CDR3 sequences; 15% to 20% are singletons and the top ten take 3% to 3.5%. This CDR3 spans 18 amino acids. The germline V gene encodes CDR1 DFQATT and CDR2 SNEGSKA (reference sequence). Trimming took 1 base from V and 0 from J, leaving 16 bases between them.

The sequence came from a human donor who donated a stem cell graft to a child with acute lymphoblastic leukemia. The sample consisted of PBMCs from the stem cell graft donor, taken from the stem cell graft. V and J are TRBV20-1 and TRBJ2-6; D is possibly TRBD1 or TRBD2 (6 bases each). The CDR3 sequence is CSARGPGGHSSGANVLTF. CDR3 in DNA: TGCAGTGCTAGAGGACCCGGGGGACACTCCTCTGGGGCCAACGTCCTGACTTTC.